Following are 10 T cell receptor beta chains from one sample sequenced in a study of human T cells and chemical hapten exposure. Unfractionated whole blood was the source of the extracted total RNA. The library tagged each cDNA molecule with unique molecular identifiers. TCRdb ran MiXCR on the reads and lists one entry per CDR3 protein. The repertoire holds about 120,000 distinct CDR3 sequences, 8% to 9.5% seen once, with more than 1.3% in the top ten. The material sequenced was whole blood. The receptors derive from a human donor in good health. Some clones in this sample may be carry-over from other donors' samples.

The CDR3 DNA reads TGCAGTGCTAGAGATCTGGTTCTTAGCTCCTACGAGCAGTACTTC. Encoded protein: CSARDLVLSSYEQYF. This chain uses TRBV20-1 with TRBJ2-7, with D unclear. With 0 bases removed from V and 0 bases from J, the gap between germline ends came to 12 bases. Germline CDR1 reads DFQATT; CDR2 reads SNEGSKA (reference sequence). The CDR3 is 15 amino acids.

This rearrangement joins TRBV20-1 to TRBJ2-1, with 7 bases that match TRBD2. V lost 3 bases and J lost 7; bases outside the gene matches: 3. The CDR3 has 12 amino acids. The germline V gene has CDR1 DFQATT and CDR2 SNEGSKA (reference sequence). Here the CDR3 reads CSASGGRNEQFF. CDR3 in DNA: TGCAGTGCTAGCGGGGGGAGGAATGAGCAGTTCTTC.

In its sample, this clonotype was seen many times. J is TRBJ1-5 and V is TRBV6-6, with 11 bases aligning to TRBD1. There are 17 residues in the CDR3. V dropped 0 bases and J dropped 6; count of bases not matched to a gene: 7. Germline loops: CDR1 MNHNY, CDR2 SVGAGI (reference sequence). The CDR3 sequence: CASSYSLGQGAGQPQHF. The CDR3 DNA reads TGTGCCAGCAGTTACTCGCTCGGACAGGGGGCAGGTCAGCCCCAGCATTTT.

This clonotype has a handful of counts. The V call is TRBV4-1, the J call TRBJ2-4; possibly TRBD1 for D (6 bases). Trimming removed 2 bases from V and 0 bases from J, with 14 bases in between. The CDR3 has 17 amino acids. CDR1 and CDR2 (germline): MGHRA, YSYEKL. CDR3 sequence (DNA): TGCGCCAGCAGCCAACCGGTGACAGGACAAGCCAAAAACATTCAGTACTTC. Its translation is CASSQPVTGQAKNIQYF.

This clonotype was picked up many times. The V and J genes are TRBV20-1 and TRBJ2-3; 8 bases agree with TRBD2. The germline gives CDR1 DFQATT, CDR2 SNEGSKA (reference sequence). The CDR3 sequence is 13 residues long. The V segment lost 3 bases and the J segment 1 base; nucleotides outside the gene matches: 0. The CDR3 is CSASGGGTDTQYF. For the CDR3, the DNA is TGCAGTGCTAGCGGGGGGGGCACAGATACGCAGTATTTT.

This clonotype was counted between two and nine times. This rearrangement joins TRBV5-1 to TRBJ1-5; D is undetermined. V dropped 0 bases and J dropped 4 bases, with 11 bases sitting between them. Germline CDR1 is SGHRS and CDR2 is YFSETQ. This CDR3 spans 15 amino acids. The CDR3 loop reads CASSLGAMQNQPQHF. The CDR3 DNA is TGCGCCAGCAGCTTGGGAGCTATGCAAAATCAGCCCCAGCATTTT.

This clonotype was recorded many times. V is TRBV6-5 and J is TRBJ2-5; TRBD1 matches at 12 bases. Germline lookup yields CDR1 MNHEY and CDR2 SVGAGI. V gave up 5 bases and J gave up 7 bases; unmatched junction bases: 8. The length of the CDR3 is 15 residues. CDR3 in DNA: TGTGCCAGCAGTCAAGGGACAGGGGGCCTGGGGACCCAGTACTTC. This translates into CASSQGTGGLGTQYF.

This clonotype has just a few counts. The V and J genes are TRBV5-6 and TRBJ2-1; D unresolved. Trimming cost V 3 bases and J 4 bases, with 17 bases left between them. The germline CDR1 and CDR2 sequences are SGHDT and YYEEEE. The CDR3 runs to 16 residues. The CDR3 DNA reads as TGTGCCAGCAGCTCCGAACTGAAGGCTAGTTACAATGAGCAGTTCTTC. Amino acids: CASSSELKASYNEQFF.

This clonotype has more than one count but fewer than ten. This chain joins TRBV5-1 and TRBJ1-1; D is uncertain. The CDR3 totals 13 residues. CDR1 and CDR2 from the germline V gene are SGHRS and YFSETQ. Between the trimmed V and J ends, which lost 1 base and 5 bases, there was a span of 9 bases. The CDR3 region has the DNA TGCGCCAGCAGCTTGCCGGGGAAGACTGAAGCTTTCTTT. This encodes CASSLPGKTEAFF.

The J gene is TRBJ1-1, the V gene TRBV6-1; D unresolved. In germline, CDR1 is MNHNS, CDR2 SASEGT. Trimming took off 5 bases at V and 1 base at J, with 8 bases between the two ends. The CDR3 extends over 13 amino acids. CDR3 sequence (DNA): TGTGCCAGCAGTCCCCACTCGAACACTGAAGCTTTCTTT. Translated: CASSPHSNTEAFF.